This entry concerns a single T cell receptor (beta chain). The length of the CDR3 is 14 residues. CDR1 SNHLY and CDR2 FYNNEI come from the germline V gene. V lost 3 bases and J 0 bases, leaving 8 bases between the germline ends. This table comes from immunoSEQ multiplex PCR, and its TCRdb copy is limited to in-frame clones, with some not included. The sample has over 300,000 clones, roughly four fifths seen once. This specimen belongs to a study of Ad26.COV2.S vaccination and SARS-CoV-2 variants. The treatment denotes: about 20 received Ad26.COV2.S at low or high dose, single or two shots; roughly five received placebo; per-sample allocation not given. Sampling was performed 63 days after the first vaccine or placebo injection.

V gene TRBV2 combines with J gene TRBJ1-1, with D tentatively TRBD1 (6 bases). This TCR derives from a person between 18 and 60 years old who received the Ad26.COV2.S COVID-19 vaccine or a placebo. The sequencing used peripheral blood, collected in a trial of Ad26.COV2.S vaccine versus placebo. The CDR3 DNA reads as TGTGCCAGCAGTGACAGGGGCTTGAACACTGAAGCTTTCTTT. Its translation is CASSDRGLNTEAFF.